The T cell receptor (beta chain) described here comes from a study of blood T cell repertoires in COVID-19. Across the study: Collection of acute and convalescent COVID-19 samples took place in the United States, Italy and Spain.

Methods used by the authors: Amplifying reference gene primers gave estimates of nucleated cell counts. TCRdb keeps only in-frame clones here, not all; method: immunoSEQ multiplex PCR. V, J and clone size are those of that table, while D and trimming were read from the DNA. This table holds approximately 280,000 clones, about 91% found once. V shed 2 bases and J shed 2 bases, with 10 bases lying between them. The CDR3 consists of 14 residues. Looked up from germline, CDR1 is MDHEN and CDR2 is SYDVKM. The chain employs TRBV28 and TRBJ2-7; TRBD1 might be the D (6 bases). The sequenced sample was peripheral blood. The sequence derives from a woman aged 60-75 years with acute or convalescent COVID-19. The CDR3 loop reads CASSLAGVTYEQYF. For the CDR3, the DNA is TGTGCCAGCAGTTTAGCAGGGGTCACCTACGAGCAGTACTTC. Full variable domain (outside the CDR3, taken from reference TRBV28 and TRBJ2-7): DVKVTQSSRYLVKRTGEKVFLECVQDMDHENMFWYRQDPGLGLRLIYFSYDVKMKEKGDIPEGYSVSREKKERFSLILESASTNQTSMYLCASSLAGVTYEQYFGPGTRLTVT.